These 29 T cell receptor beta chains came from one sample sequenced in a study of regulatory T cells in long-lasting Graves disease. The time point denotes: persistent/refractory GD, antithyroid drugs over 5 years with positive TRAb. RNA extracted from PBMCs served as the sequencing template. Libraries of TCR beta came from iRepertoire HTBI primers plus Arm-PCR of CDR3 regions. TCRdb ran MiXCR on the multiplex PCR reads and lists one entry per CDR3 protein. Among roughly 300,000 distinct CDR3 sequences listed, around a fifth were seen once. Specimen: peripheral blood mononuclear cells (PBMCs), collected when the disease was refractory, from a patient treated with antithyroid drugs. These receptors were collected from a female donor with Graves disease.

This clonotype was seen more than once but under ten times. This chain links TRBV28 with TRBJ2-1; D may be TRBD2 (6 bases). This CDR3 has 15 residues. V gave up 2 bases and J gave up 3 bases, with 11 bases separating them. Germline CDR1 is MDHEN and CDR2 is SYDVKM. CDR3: CASSLGGTSYNEQFF. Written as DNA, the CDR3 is TGTGCCAGCAGTTTAGGGGGGACCAGCTACAATGAGCAGTTCTTC.

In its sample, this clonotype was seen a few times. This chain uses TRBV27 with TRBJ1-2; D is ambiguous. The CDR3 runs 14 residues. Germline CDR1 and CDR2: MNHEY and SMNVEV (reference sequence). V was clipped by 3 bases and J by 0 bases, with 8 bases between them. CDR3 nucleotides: TGTGCCAGCAGTTTGGCACAGCCTAACTATGGCTACACCTTC. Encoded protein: CASSLAQPNYGYTF.

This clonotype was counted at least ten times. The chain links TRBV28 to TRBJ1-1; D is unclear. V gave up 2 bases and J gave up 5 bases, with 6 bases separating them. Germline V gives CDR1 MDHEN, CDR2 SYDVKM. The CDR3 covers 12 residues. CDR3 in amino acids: CASSLIETEAFF. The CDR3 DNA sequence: TGTGCCAGCAGTTTAATAGAGACTGAAGCTTTCTTT.

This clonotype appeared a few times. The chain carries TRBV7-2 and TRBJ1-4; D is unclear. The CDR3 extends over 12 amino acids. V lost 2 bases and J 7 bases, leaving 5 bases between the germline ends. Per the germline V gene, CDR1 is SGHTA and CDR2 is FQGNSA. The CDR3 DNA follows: TGTGCCAGCAGCTTACTCGGTGAAAAACTGTTTTTT. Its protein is CASSLLGEKLFF.

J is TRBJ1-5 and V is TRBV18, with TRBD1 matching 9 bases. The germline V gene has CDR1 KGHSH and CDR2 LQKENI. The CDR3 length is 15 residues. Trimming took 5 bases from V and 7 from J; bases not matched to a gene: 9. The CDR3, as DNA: TGTGCCAGCTCATCTCGACCGGGACAGGGCCAGCCCCAGCATTTT. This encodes CASSSRPGQGQPQHF.

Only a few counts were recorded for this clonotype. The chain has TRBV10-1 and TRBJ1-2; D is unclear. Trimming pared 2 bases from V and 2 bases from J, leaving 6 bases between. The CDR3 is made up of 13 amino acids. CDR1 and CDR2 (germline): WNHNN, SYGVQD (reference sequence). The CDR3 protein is CASSETRNYGYTF. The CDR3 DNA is TGCGCCAGCAGTGAGACCAGGAACTATGGCTACACCTTC.

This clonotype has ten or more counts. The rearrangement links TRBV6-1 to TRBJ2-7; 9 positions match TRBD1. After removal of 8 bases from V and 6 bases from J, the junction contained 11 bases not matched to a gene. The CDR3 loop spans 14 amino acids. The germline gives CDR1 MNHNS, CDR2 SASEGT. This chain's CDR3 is CASRPGQGIGEQYF. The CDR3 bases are TGTGCCAGCCGGCCGGGACAGGGTATCGGCGAGCAGTACTTC.

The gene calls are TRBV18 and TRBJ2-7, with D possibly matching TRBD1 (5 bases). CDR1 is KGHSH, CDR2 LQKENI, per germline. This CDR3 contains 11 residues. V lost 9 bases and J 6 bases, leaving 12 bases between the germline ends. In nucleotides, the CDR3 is TGTGCCAGTTCAGGGTTTTTCGAGCAGTACTTC. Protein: CASSGFFEQYF.

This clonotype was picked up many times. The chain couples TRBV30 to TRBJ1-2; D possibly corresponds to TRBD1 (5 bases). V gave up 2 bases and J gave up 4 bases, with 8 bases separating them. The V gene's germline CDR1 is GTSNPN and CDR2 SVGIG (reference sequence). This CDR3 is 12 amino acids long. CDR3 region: CAWSPGLYGYTF. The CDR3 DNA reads TGTGCCTGGAGTCCGGGACTCTATGGCTACACCTTC.

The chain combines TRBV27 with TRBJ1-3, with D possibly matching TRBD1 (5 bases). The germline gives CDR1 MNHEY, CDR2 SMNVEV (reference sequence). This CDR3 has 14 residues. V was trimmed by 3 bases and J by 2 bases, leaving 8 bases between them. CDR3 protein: CASSFKGAGNTIYF. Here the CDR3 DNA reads TGTGCCAGCAGTTTCAAAGGGGCTGGAAACACCATATATTTT.

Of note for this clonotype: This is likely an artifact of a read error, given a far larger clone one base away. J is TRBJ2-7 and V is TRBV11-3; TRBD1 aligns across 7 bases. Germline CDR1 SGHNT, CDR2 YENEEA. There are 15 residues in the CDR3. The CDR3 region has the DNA TGTGCCAGCAGCTTATCCCCACAGGGGAGCTACGAGCAGCACTTC. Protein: CASSLSPQGSYEQHF.

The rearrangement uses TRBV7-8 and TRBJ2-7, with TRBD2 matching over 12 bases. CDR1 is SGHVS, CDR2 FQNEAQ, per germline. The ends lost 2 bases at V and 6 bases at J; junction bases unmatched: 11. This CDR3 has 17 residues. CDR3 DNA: TGTGCCAGCAGCTTAACCCCTAGCGGGGGGGGATTCGGCGAGCAGTACTTC. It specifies CASSLTPSGGGFGEQYF.

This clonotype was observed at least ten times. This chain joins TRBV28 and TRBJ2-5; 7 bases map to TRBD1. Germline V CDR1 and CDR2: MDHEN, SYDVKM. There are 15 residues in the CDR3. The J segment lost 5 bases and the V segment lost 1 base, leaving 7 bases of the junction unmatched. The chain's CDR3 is CASSLYRGVTETQYF. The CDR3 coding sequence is TGTGCCAGCAGTTTATACAGGGGAGTAACGGAGACCCAGTACTTC.

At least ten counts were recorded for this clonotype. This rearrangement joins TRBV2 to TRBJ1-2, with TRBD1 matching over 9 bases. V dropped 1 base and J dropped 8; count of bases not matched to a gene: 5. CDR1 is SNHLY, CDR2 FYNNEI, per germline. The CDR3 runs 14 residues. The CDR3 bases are TGTGCCAGCAGTGAAGGACAGGGGGGGTCCGGCTACACCTTC. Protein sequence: CASSEGQGGSGYTF.

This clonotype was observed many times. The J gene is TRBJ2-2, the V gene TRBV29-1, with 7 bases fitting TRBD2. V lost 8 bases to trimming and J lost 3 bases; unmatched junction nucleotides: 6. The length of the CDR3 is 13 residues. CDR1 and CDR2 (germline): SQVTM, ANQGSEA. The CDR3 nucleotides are TGCAGCACACGGGACTACGACACCGGGGAGCTGTTTTTT. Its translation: CSTRDYDTGELFF.

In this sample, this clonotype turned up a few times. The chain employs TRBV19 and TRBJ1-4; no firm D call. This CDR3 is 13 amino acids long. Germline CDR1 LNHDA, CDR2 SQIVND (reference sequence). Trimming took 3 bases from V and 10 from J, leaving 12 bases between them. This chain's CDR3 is CASSMDYAGKLFF. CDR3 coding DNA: TGTGCCAGTAGTATGGACTACGCAGGAAAACTGTTTTTT. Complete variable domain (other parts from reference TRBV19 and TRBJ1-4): DGGITQSPKYLFRKEGQNVTLSCEQNLNHDAMYWYRQDPGQGLRLIYYSQIVNDFQKGDIAEGYSVSREKKESFPLTVTSAQKNPTAFYLCASSMDYAGKLFFGSGTQLSVL.

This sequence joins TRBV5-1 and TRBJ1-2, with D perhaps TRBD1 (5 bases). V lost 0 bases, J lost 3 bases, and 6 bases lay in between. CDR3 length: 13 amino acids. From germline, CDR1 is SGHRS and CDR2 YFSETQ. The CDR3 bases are TGCGCCAGCAGCTTGGTGGGGGACTATGGCTACACCTTC. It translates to CASSLVGDYGYTF.

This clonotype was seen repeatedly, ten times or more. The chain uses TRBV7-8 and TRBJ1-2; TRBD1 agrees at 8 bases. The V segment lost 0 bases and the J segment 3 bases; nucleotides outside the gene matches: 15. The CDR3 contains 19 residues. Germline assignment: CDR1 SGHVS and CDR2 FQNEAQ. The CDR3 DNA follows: TGTGCCAGCAGCTTAGCTCCAAACACAGGACAGGGAGAGGACTATGGCTACACCTTC. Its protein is CASSLAPNTGQGEDYGYTF.

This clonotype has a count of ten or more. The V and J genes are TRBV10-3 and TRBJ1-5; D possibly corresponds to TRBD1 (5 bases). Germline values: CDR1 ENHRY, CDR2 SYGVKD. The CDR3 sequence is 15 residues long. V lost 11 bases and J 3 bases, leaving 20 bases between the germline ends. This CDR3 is CASWSGTVDNQPQHF. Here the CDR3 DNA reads TGTGCCTCTTGGTCGGGGACTGTCGACAATCAGCCCCAGCATTTT.

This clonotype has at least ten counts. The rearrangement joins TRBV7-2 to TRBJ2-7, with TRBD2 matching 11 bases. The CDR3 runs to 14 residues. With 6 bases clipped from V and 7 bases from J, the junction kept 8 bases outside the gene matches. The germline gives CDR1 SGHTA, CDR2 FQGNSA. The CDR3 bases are TGTGCCAGCAGTTCGACTAGCGGGGCATATGAGCAGTACTTC. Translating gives CASSSTSGAYEQYF. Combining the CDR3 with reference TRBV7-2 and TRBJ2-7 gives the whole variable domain GAGVSQSPSNKVTEKGKDVELRCDPISGHTALYWYRQSLGQGLEFLIYFQGNSAPDKSGLPSDRFSAERTGGSVSTLTIQRTQQEDSAVYLCASSSTSGAYEQYFGPGTRLTVT.

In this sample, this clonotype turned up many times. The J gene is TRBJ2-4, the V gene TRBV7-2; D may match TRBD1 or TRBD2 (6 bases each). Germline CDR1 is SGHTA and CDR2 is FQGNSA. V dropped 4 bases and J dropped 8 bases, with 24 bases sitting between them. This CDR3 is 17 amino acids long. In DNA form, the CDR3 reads TGTGCCAGCAGCTCTGGACGAGCGGGTCTCGCAGGGGACATTCAGTACTTC. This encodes CASSSGRAGLAGDIQYF. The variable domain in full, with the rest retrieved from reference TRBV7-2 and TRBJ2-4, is GAGVSQSPSNKVTEKGKDVELRCDPISGHTALYWYRQSLGQGLEFLIYFQGNSAPDKSGLPSDRFSAERTGGSVSTLTIQRTQQEDSAVYLCASSSGRAGLAGDIQYFGAGTRLSVL.

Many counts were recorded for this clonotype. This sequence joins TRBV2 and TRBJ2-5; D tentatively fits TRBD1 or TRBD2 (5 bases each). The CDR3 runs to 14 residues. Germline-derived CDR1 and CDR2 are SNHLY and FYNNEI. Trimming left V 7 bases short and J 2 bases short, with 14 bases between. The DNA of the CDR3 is TGTGCCAGCATGTCAGGCTGGGGGCAAGAGACCCAGTACTTC. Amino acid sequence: CASMSGWGQETQYF. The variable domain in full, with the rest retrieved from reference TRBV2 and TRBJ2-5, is EPEVTQTPSHQVTQMGQEVILRCVPISNHLYFYWYRQILGQKVEFLVSFYNNEISEKSEIFDDQFSVERPDGSNFTLKIRSTKLEDSAMYFCASMSGWGQETQYFGPGTRLLVL.

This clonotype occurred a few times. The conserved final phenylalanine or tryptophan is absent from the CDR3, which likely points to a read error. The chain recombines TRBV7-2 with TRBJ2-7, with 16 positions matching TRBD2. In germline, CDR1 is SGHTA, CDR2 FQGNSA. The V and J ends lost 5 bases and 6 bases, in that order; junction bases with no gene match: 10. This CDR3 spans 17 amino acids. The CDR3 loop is CASSLGTSGGAGIEQYS. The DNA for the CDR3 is TGTGCCAGCAGCCTTGGGACTAGCGGGGGGGCCGGGATCGAGCAGTACTCC.

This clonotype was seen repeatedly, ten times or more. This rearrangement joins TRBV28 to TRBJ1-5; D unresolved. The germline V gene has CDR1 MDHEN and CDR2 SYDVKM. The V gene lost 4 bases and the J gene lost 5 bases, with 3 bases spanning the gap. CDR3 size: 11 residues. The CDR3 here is CASSSDQPQHF. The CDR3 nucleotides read TGTGCCAGCAGTTCTGATCAGCCCCAGCATTTT.

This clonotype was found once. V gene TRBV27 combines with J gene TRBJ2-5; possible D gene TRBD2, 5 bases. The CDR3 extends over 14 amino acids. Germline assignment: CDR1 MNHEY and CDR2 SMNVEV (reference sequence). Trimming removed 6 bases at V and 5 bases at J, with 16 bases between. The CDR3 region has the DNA TGTGCCAGCAGCAAGTTTGGGAGTTTTGAGACCCAGTACTTC. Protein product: CASSKFGSFETQYF.

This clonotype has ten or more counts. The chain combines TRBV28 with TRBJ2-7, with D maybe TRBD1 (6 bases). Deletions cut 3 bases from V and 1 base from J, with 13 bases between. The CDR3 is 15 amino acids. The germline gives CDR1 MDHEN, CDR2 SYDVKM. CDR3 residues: CASSLGAGESYEQYF. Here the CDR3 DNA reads TGTGCCAGCAGTTTGGGGGCAGGGGAGTCCTACGAGCAGTACTTC.

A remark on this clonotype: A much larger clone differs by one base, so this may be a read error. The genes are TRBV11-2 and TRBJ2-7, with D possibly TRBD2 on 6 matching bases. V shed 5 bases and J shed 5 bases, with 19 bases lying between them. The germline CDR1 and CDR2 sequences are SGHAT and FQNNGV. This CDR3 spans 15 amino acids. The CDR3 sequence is CASSPPRPSDNEQYF. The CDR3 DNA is TGTGCCAGCAGCCCCCCTCGGCCTAGCGACAACGAGCAGTACTTC.

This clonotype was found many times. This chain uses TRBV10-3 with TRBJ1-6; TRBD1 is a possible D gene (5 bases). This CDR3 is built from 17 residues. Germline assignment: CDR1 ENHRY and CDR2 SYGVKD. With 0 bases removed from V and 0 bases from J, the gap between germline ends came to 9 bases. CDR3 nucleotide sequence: TGTGCCATCAGTGAGTCAAGGGGTGGCTCCTATAATTCACCCCTCCACTTT. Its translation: CAISESRGGSYNSPLHF.

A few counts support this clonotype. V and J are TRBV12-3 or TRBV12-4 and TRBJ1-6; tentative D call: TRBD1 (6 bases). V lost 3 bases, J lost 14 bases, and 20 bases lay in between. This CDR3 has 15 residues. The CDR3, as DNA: TGTGCCAGCAGTTTGGGGGGCATGGGACTGGGCACCCTCCACTTT. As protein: CASSLGGMGLGTLHF.